This T cell receptor beta chain comes out of a study of T cell clonality in common variable immunodeficiency. Points from the study as a whole: Shared TCRbeta clones were fewer between CVID subjects than controls.

Germline-derived CDR1 and CDR2 are SGHRS and YFSETQ. The CDR3 length is 16 residues. The V gene lost 3 bases and the J gene lost 4 bases, with 19 bases spanning the gap. Using immunoSEQ multiplex PCR, the repertoire was profiled, and TCRdb retains in-frame clones only, with some absent. This sample carries 40,000 to 45,000 clones and no singletons, and over 1.1% goes to the top ten. Blood samples were heparinized, 5 to 8 ml per donor. This clone was observed many times. Its antigen is unknown. The read is 3 residues too short to cover the CDR3 end, so that end is filled in from the germline J gene. The chain uses TRBV5-1 and TRBJ2-5; D is perhaps TRBD1 (5 bases). This receptor was obtained from a person aged 18 to 75 in good health. The sample taken for sequencing was peripheral blood mononuclear cells. The CDR3 region is CASSSRQGEVRETQYF. The part of the CDR3 DNA that was read is TGCGCCAGCAGCTCTCGGCAGGGTGAGGTTCGAGAGACC.